This T cell receptor (beta chain) was documented in a study of graft-versus-host responses after intestinal transplantation. Comment on this clone: The antigen remains unidentified.

TCRdb keeps only in-frame clones here, not all; method: immunoSEQ multiplex PCR. Among about 88,000 clones, about 90% were seen once, and the ten largest hold around 0.1%. V lost 6 bases and J lost 7; bases outside the gene matches: 10. Germline V CDR1 and CDR2: KGHSH, LQKENI. This CDR3 has 15 amino acids. This clonotype was obtained from a human donor who received an intestinal transplant. Sequencing was performed on unstimulated CD4+ T cells sorted from spleen or lymph node cells, taken before intestinal transplant. The chain couples TRBV18 to TRBJ1-5; 9 bases map to TRBD1. The CDR3 DNA reads as TGTGCCAGCTCCCCTGGACAGGGGATCGGACAGCCCCAGCATTTT. Translation gives CASSPGQGIGQPQHF.